These 32 T cell receptor beta chains share one sample of origin, sequenced in a study of shared clonotypes between healthy human individuals. The table came from immunoSEQ multiplex PCR; TCRdb's copy has only in-frame clones and leaves some out. The sample holds around 1,100,000 clones, about 72% seen once. The sample was memory CD4+ T cells from PBMCs. The subset: CD45RA-negative fraction. These receptors all come from a man in his late teens or twenties in good health. Some clones in this sample may be carry-over from other donors' samples.

The rearrangement links TRBV27 to TRBJ2-7; 7 bases line up with TRBD1. After removal of 3 bases from V and 0 bases from J, the junction contained 11 bases not matched to a gene. Germline lookup yields CDR1 MNHEY and CDR2 SMNVEV (reference sequence). This CDR3 has 17 residues. CDR3 nucleotides: TGTGCCAGCAGTTTCAGGGCGTTCGCAGGGGGCTCCTACGAGCAGTACTTC. Translating gives CASSFRAFAGGSYEQYF.

The sample holds a few counts of this clone. V gene TRBV7-8 combines with J gene TRBJ2-1, with 7 bases that match TRBD2. The junction had 6 bases not matched to a gene; V was cut back by 1 base and J by 3 bases. Germline V gene data show CDR1 as SGHVS and CDR2 as FQNEAQ. This CDR3 is 16 amino acids long. DNA for the CDR3: TGTGCCAGCAGCTTAGTTGGGGGAGGGGTCTACAATGAGCAGTTCTTC. This codes for CASSLVGGGVYNEQFF.

The chain has TRBV27 and TRBJ1-5; 9 bases map to TRBD1. The length of the CDR3 is 18 residues. The V and J ends lost 5 bases and 0 bases, in that order; junction bases with no gene match: 11. CDR1 is MNHEY and CDR2 is SMNVEV in the germline V gene (reference sequence). The CDR3 is CASSPRTGDTVSNQPQHF. CDR3 in DNA: TGTGCCAGCAGTCCAAGGACAGGGGACACAGTTAGCAATCAGCCCCAGCATTTT.

The rearrangement uses TRBV4-2 and TRBJ1-1; no definite D call. The V gene's germline CDR1 is LGHNA and CDR2 YNFKEQ. V was trimmed by 1 base and J by 3 bases, leaving 9 bases between them. The CDR3 length is 14 residues. The CDR3 loop reads CASSQARGYTEAFF. The CDR3 DNA sequence: TGTGCCAGCAGCCAAGCCAGAGGGTACACTGAAGCTTTCTTT.

This chain links TRBV29-1 with TRBJ2-5, with 7 bases that match TRBD1. V dropped 0 bases and J dropped 2; count of bases not matched to a gene: 6. Germline-derived CDR1 and CDR2 are SQVTM and ANQGSEA. This CDR3 contains 15 residues. The CDR3 nucleotides are TGCAGCGTTGAAGATACAGGGGCCCCACAAGAGACCCAGTACTTC. It yields the protein CSVEDTGAPQETQYF.

V is TRBV7-6 and J is TRBJ2-1, with D perhaps matching TRBD2 (6 bases). Germline V CDR1 and CDR2: SGHVS, FNYEAQ. The CDR3 covers 15 residues. Trimming cost V 2 bases and J 4 bases, with 12 bases left between them. The CDR3 spells CASSLLTGVYNEQFF. For the CDR3, the DNA is TGTGCCAGCAGCTTACTTACGGGAGTTTACAATGAGCAGTTCTTC.

This clone occurred a few times. The rearrangement links TRBV28 to TRBJ2-5; 12 nucleotides line up with TRBD2. The CDR3 is made up of 16 amino acids. Germline CDR1 reads MDHEN; CDR2 reads SYDVKM. Trimming took 2 bases from V and 4 from J; bases not matched to a gene: 5. CDR3 amino acids: CASSLTETSGRETQYF. The CDR3 DNA follows: TGTGCCAGCAGTTTAACCGAGACTAGCGGGAGAGAGACCCAGTACTTC.

The chain couples TRBV12-5 to TRBJ1-1; no clear D gene. The CDR3 has 15 residues. Germline-derived CDR1 and CDR2 are LGHNT and FRNRAP. The ends were cut back, 0 bases at V and 2 bases at J, with 10 bases in the middle. In nucleotides, the CDR3 is TGTGCTAGTGGTTTGGTACTTGAGGGAAACACTGAAGCTTTCTTT. Amino acid sequence: CASGLVLEGNTEAFF. Filled out from reference TRBV12-5 and TRBJ1-1, the complete variable domain reads DARVTQTPRHKVTEMGQEVTMRCQPILGHNTVFWYRQTMMQGLELLAYFRNRAPLDDSGMPKDRFSAEMPDATLATLKIQPSEPRDSAVYFCASGLVLEGNTEAFFGQGTRLTVV.

A single count supports this clone. This chain connects TRBV21-1 to TRBJ2-2; the table names TRBD2, a call not compared with the DNA. TRBV21-1 is recorded as a pseudogene. This CDR3 is built from 15 residues. The CDR3 coding sequence is TGTGCCAGCAGCAAACGGGGGTCGGACACCGGGGAGCTGTTTTTT. Translated: CASSKRGSDTGELFF.

V is TRBV4-1 and J is TRBJ1-4, with D hard to call. Germline V lookup: CDR1 MGHRA, CDR2 YSYEKL. V lost 1 base and J 7 bases, leaving 13 bases between the germline ends. The CDR3 consists of 15 residues. CDR3 bases: TGCGCCAGCAGCCAAGCTCTGGAACTTGCTGAAAAACTGTTTTTT. Amino acids: CASSQALELAEKLFF.

The rearrangement joins TRBV11-2 to TRBJ2-3; 11 nucleotides agree with TRBD2. CDR1 is SGHAT, CDR2 FQNNGV, per germline. J lost 3 bases, V lost 4 bases, and 3 bases had no gene match. This CDR3 has 15 residues. This chain's CDR3 is CASSYSGRETDTQYF. In DNA form, the CDR3 reads TGTGCCAGCAGCTATAGCGGGAGGGAGACAGATACGCAGTATTTT.

This clone has a single count. The chain combines TRBV28 with TRBJ2-7; 8 positions match TRBD2. V trimming: 4 bases; J trimming: 4 bases; junction bases outside the gene matches: 9. Germline CDR1 is MDHEN and CDR2 is SYDVKM. This CDR3 has 15 amino acids. Here the CDR3 DNA reads TGTGCCAGCAGTTCCAGGGGAAGCGGGAGATACGAGCAGTACTTC. It translates to CASSSRGSGRYEQYF.

The chain is built from TRBV5-1 and TRBJ1-1; no reliable D call. Trimming shortened V by 4 bases and J by 1 base, and 11 bases separated the two germline ends. CDR1 is SGHRS, CDR2 YFSETQ, per germline. There are 14 residues in the CDR3. CDR3 in amino acids: CASSREGKNTEAFF. As DNA, the CDR3 is TGCGCCAGCAGCAGGGAGGGCAAGAACACTGAAGCTTTCTTT.

The J gene is TRBJ1-5, the V gene TRBV6-6, with TRBD1 matching 7 bases. Germline CDR1 is MNHNY and CDR2 is SVGAGI (reference sequence). The ends lost 6 bases at V and 3 bases at J; junction bases unmatched: 11. The CDR3 contains 16 residues. The CDR3 DNA reads TGTGCCAGCAGCCTGAACCGGGACAGATCCAATCAGCCCCAGCATTTT. Protein sequence: CASSLNRDRSNQPQHF.

This chain joins TRBV11-3 and TRBJ2-7; D perhaps matches TRBD1 (5 bases). This CDR3 is built from 13 residues. Trimming pared 5 bases from V and 2 bases from J, leaving 10 bases between. Germline CDR1 is SGHNT and CDR2 is YENEEA. CDR3 sequence (DNA): TGTGCCAGCAGCCACGACAGCACCTACGAGCAGTACTTC. It translates to CASSHDSTYEQYF. Complete variable domain (other parts from reference TRBV11-3 and TRBJ2-7): EAGVVQSPRYKIIEKKQPVAFWCNPISGHNTLYWYLQNLGQGPELLIRYENEEAVDDSQLPKDRFSAERLKGVDSTLKIQPAELGDSAVYLCASSHDSTYEQYFGPGTRLTVT.

This clone was seen only once. The CDR3: CASSVEIAGGLGADTQYF. CDR3 nucleotide sequence: TGTGCCAGCAGCGTAGAGATAGCGGGGGGTTTAGGTGCAGATACGCAGTATTTT. This chain joins TRBV9 and TRBJ2-3; 10 bases fit TRBD2. Looked up from germline, CDR1 is SGDLS and CDR2 is YYNGEE. Germline trimming cut 0 bases from V and 4 bases from J; bases unmatched to any gene: 11. The CDR3 loop spans 18 amino acids.

The rearrangement joins TRBV7-9 to TRBJ2-3; 9 bases fit TRBD2. In germline, CDR1 is SEHNR, CDR2 FQNEAQ (reference sequence). Trimming cost V 4 bases and J 2 bases; bases outside gene matches: 7. The CDR3 loop spans 16 amino acids. The CDR3 coding sequence is TGTGCCAGCAGCTCAAGGACTAGCGAGACCACAGATACGCAGTATTTT. Translated: CASSSRTSETTDTQYF.

The J gene is TRBJ2-7, the V gene TRBV5-1; the match to TRBD1 covers 9 bases. V lost 3 bases and J lost 6; bases outside the gene matches: 10. CDR3 length: 15 amino acids. CDR1 and CDR2 (germline): SGHRS, YFSETQ. The CDR3 coding sequence is TGCGCCAGCAGCTATGCACCGGGACAGGGTAGCGAGCAGTACTTC. Amino acid sequence: CASSYAPGQGSEQYF.

The chain joins TRBV9 to TRBJ2-1, with 9 positions matching TRBD2. The V and J ends lost 0 bases and 9 bases, in that order; junction bases with no gene match: 7. The CDR3 has 15 residues. Germline V gene data show CDR1 as SGDLS and CDR2 as YYNGEE. The CDR3 DNA follows: TGTGCCAGCAGCGTAGATAGCGGGAGAGCGAGTGAGCAGTTCTTC. Protein sequence: CASSVDSGRASEQFF.

With respect to this clone: A read error is possible here, since a much larger clone lies one base away. This specimen includes other DNA sequences encoding the same CDR3. This chain links TRBV7-2 with TRBJ2-2; 11 bases fit TRBD2. After removal of 3 bases from V and 6 bases from J, the junction contained 0 bases not matched to a gene. The length of the CDR3 is 14 residues. Germline V lookup: CDR1 SGHTA, CDR2 FQGNSA. The CDR3 sequence: CASSLGLAAGELFF. The CDR3 DNA follows: TGTGCCAGCAGCTTGGGACTAGCGGCCGGGGAGCTGTTTTTT.

There are many counts of this clone. The rearrangement joins TRBV9 to TRBJ1-2; D gene uncertain. Germline V gene sequence: CDR1 SGDLS, CDR2 YYNGEE. The CDR3 runs to 14 residues. Trimming shortened V by 0 bases and J by 4 bases, and 10 bases separated the two germline ends. The CDR3 DNA follows: TGTGCCAGCAGCGTAGGGGAGTACGGCTATGGCTACACCTTC. Encoded protein: CASSVGEYGYGYTF.

This clone was picked up many times. The sample contains more than one DNA sequence encoding this CDR3. The chain recombines TRBV28 with TRBJ1-2; no firm D call. Per germline, CDR1 MDHEN and CDR2 SYDVKM. The length of the CDR3 is 12 residues. V dropped 5 bases and J dropped 0 bases, with 4 bases sitting between them. For the CDR3, the DNA is TGTGCCAGCAGTGCAGCTAACTATGGCTACACCTTC. Its translation: CASSAANYGYTF.

This clone has more than one count but fewer than ten. The chain has TRBV13 and TRBJ2-7; TRBD1 agrees at 9 bases. CDR3 length: 14 residues. J was trimmed by 3 bases and V by 5 bases; bases with no gene match: 5. CDR1 is PRHDT and CDR2 is FYEKMQ in the germline V gene (reference sequence). The CDR3 nucleotides are TGTGCCAGCAGCCCCGGACAGGGGTTCTACGAGCAGTACTTC. This gives the protein CASSPGQGFYEQYF.

The gene calls are TRBV2 and TRBJ1-1; D might be TRBD1 (5 bases). CDR3 length equals 13 residues. CDR1 is SNHLY, CDR2 FYNNEI, per germline. Trimming stripped 8 bases from V and 4 bases from J, with 14 bases between. In DNA form, the CDR3 reads TGTGCCAGCCGAACGTGGGGACGCACTGAAGCTTTCTTT. This sequence encodes CASRTWGRTEAFF.

This clone was seen a handful of times. The V and J genes are TRBV19 and TRBJ2-5, with 9 bases matching TRBD1. Germline-derived CDR1 and CDR2 are LNHDA and SQIVND (reference sequence). The CDR3 is made up of 16 amino acids. Losses at the gene ends were 10 bases for V and 2 bases for J; bases not matched to a gene: 14. CDR3 sequence (DNA): TGTGCCACCGCCCGCCATTTACAGGGGGCTCAAGAGACCCAGTACTTC. It codes for CATARHLQGAQETQYF. Full variable domain (rest looked up from reference TRBV19 and TRBJ2-5): DGGITQSPKYLFRKEGQNVTLSCEQNLNHDAMYWYRQDPGQGLRLIYYSQIVNDFQKGDIAEGYSVSREKKESFPLTVTSAQKNPTAFYLCATARHLQGAQETQYFGPGTRLLVL.

The chain joins TRBV19 to TRBJ1-5; D gene uncertain. The CDR3 consists of 12 residues. CDR1 is LNHDA and CDR2 is SQIVND in the germline V gene (reference sequence). V lost 7 bases and J lost 9, with 13 bases in between. CDR3 coding DNA: TGTGCCAGTAAGGCGGACGCGGGGCCCCAGCATTTT. It specifies CASKADAGPQHF.

The chain carries TRBV4-1 and TRBJ1-4; possible D gene TRBD1, 6 bases. Trimming removed 0 bases at V and 8 bases at J, with 13 bases between. Germline V CDR1 and CDR2: MGHRA, YSYEKL. CDR3 length: 15 residues. CDR3 sequence reads: CASSQDDRIGEKLFF. The CDR3 DNA sequence: TGCGCCAGCAGCCAAGATGACAGGATAGGGGAAAAACTGTTTTTT.

The sample holds many counts of this clone. The J gene is TRBJ2-7, the V gene TRBV10-3; 8 nucleotides match TRBD1. After removal of 6 bases from V and 2 bases from J, the junction contained 6 bases not matched to a gene. CDR1 is ENHRY, CDR2 SYGVKD, per germline. The CDR3 runs 14 residues. The CDR3 sequence: CAIRDRAQTYEQYF. CDR3 bases: TGTGCCATCAGGGACAGGGCCCAAACCTACGAGCAGTACTTC.

The chain joins TRBV13 to TRBJ2-1; the match to TRBD2 covers 11 bases. The CDR3 consists of 16 residues. V dropped 3 bases and J dropped 9; count of bases not matched to a gene: 10. Germline V gives CDR1 PRHDT, CDR2 FYEKMQ (reference sequence). The CDR3 DNA reads TGTGCCAGCAGCTTGGACGGACTAGCGGGCTGGGGTGAGCAGTTCTTC. Encoded protein: CASSLDGLAGWGEQFF.

The chain uses TRBV10-2 and TRBJ2-7; the match to TRBD1 covers 8 bases. The germline V gene has CDR1 WSHSY and CDR2 SAAADI. Unmatched junction bases numbered 1, after V lost 4 bases and J lost 2 bases. The CDR3 loop spans 13 amino acids. This chain's CDR3 is CASSVQGAYEQYF. Written as DNA, the CDR3 is TGCGCCAGCAGTGTACAGGGGGCCTACGAGCAGTACTTC.

The chain employs TRBV7-2 and TRBJ2-3; 7 nucleotides agree with TRBD2. CDR1 SGHTA and CDR2 FQGNSA come from the germline V gene. The CDR3 totals 17 residues. With 1 base clipped from V and 3 bases from J, the junction kept 10 bases outside the gene matches. CDR3 DNA: TGTGCCAGCAGCTTAGTACGGGCGGGAGAGGGGACAGATACGCAGTATTTT. It is translated as CASSLVRAGEGTDTQYF. The variable domain in full, completed from reference TRBV7-2 and TRBJ2-3, reads GAGVSQSPSNKVTEKGKDVELRCDPISGHTALYWYRQSLGQGLEFLIYFQGNSAPDKSGLPSDRFSAERTGGSVSTLTIQRTQQEDSAVYLCASSLVRAGEGTDTQYFGPGTRLTVL.

The chain uses TRBV29-1 and TRBJ1-2; D remains unclear. CDR3 length: 15 amino acids. The V end was cut by 6 bases, the J end by 0 bases, with 17 bases between. From germline, CDR1 is SQVTM and CDR2 ANQGSEA. The CDR3 DNA reads as TGCAGCGTCCGAAAACAAGTATTAGCTAACTATGGCTACACCTTC. It translates to CSVRKQVLANYGYTF.